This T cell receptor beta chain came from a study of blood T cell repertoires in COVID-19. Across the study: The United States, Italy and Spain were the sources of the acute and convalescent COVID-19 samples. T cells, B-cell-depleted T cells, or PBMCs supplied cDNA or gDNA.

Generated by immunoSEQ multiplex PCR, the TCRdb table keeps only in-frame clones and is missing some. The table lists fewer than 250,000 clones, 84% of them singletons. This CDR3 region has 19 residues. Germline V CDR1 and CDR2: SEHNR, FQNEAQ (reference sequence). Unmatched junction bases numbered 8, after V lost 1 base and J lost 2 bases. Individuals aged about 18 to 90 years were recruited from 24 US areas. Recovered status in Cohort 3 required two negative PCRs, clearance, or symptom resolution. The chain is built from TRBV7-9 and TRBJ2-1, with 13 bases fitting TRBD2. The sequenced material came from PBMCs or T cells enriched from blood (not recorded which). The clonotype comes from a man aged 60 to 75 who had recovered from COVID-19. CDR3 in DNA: TGTGCCAGCAGCTTAGTACTAGCGGGGGGGAGCCTTCCCTACAATGAGCAGTTCTTC. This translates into CASSLVLAGGSLPYNEQFF.